The rows below give T cell receptor beta chains drawn from one sample of a study of blood T cell repertoires in COVID-19. Sequencing was performed with immunoSEQ multiplex PCR; in TCRdb, only in-frame clones are kept and a portion is missing. The table lists more than 150,000 clones, around 89% of them singletons. Sequenced material: peripheral blood. The receptors come from a man between 50 and 59 years old with acute or convalescent COVID-19. CDR3s include the opening cysteine and the closing phenylalanine or tryptophan. Each record gives: D gene, clone size, J gene, V gene, CDR3 protein, CDR3 DNA. A D gene is named only where the DNA matches it firmly. The size of a clone is reported for some rows only, either as once, few or many, or as a class for expanded clones.

TRBD1,NA,TRBJ1-6,TRBV7-8,CASSLTGPFDRGHSPLHF,TGTGCCAGCAGCTTAACGGGACCATTCGACAGGGGACATTCACCCCTCCACTTT
NA,NA,TRBJ1-2,TRBV4-3,CASSQEVTRGYTF,TGCGCCAGCAGCCAAGAAGTCACTAGGGGCTACACCTTC
NA,few,TRBJ1-5,TRBV7-2,CASSLLGQPQHF,TGTGCCAGCAGCTTGCTCGGTCAGCCCCAGCATTTT
NA,once,TRBJ2-1,TRBV28,CASSSPIAGLSSYNEQFF,TGTGCCAGCAGTTCCCCTATCGCGGGATTGAGCTCCTACAATGAGCAGTTCTTC
TRBD1,once,TRBJ2-3,TRBV11-2,CASSLWAGQGETDTQYF,TGTGCCAGCAGCTTATGGGCCGGACAGGGGGAGACAGATACGCAGTATTTT
TRBD1,NA,TRBJ2-1,TRBV4-1,CASTPGQGPRNEQFF,TGCGCCAGCACCCCGGGACAGGGTCCCCGGAATGAGCAGTTCTTC
NA,once,TRBJ2-6,TRBV11-2,CASSSLRRSGANVLTF,TGTGCCAGCAGCTCGCTGAGGCGCTCTGGGGCCAACGTCCTGACTTTC
NA,NA,TRBJ2-1,TRBV7-3,CASSFRGEQFF,TGTGCCAGCAGCTTTCGGGGGGAGCAGTTCTTC
TRBD1,NA,TRBJ1-2,TRBV11-2,CASSPRTGSYTF,TGTGCCAGCAGCCCCCGGACAGGGAGCTACACCTTC
NA,NA,TRBJ1-1,TRBV15,CATSSRGGNTEAFF,TGTGCCACCAGCAGTAGGGGCGGGAACACTGAAGCTTTCTTT
NA,NA,TRBJ1-6,TRBV6-5,CASMGGSYNSPLHF,TGTGCCAGCATGGGGGGTTCCTATAATTCACCCCTCCACTTT
NA,few,TRBJ1-2,TRBV6-2/TRBV6-3,CASSYAGTYPHGYTF,TGTGCCAGCAGTTACGCCGGGACTTACCCCCATGGCTACACCTTC
NA,NA,TRBJ2-7,TRBV27,CASSIRENEQYF,TGTGCCAGCAGCATAAGGGAGAACGAGCAGTACTTC
NA,NA,TRBJ1-1,TRBV3-1/TRBV3-2,CASSQEGSGNTEAFF,TGTGCCAGCAGCCAGGAGGGGAGTGGAAACACTGAAGCTTTCTTT
TRBD2,NA,TRBJ2-3,TRBV5-5,CASSSGLASTDTQYF,TGTGCCAGCAGCTCAGGACTAGCGAGCACAGATACGCAGTATTTT
NA,NA,TRBJ1-1,TRBV5-5,CASSHERVAFF,TGTGCCAGCAGCCACGAGCGGGTAGCTTTCTTT
NA,NA,TRBJ1-4,TRBV15,CATSLQGMGEKLFF,TGTGCCACCAGCCTACAGGGAATGGGTGAAAAACTGTTTTTT
NA,NA,TRBJ2-7,TRBV27,CASSFRGGASYEQYF,TGTGCCAGCAGTTTTAGGGGTGGGGCCTCCTACGAGCAGTACTTC
NA,NA,TRBJ2-1,TRBV5-1,CASSYRGIRIF,TGCGCCAGCAGCTACCGGGGTATCAGGATCTTC
NA,NA,TRBJ2-2,TRBV19,CASRASGTGELFF,TGTGCCAGTAGGGCCTCGGGCACCGGGGAGCTGTTTTTT
NA,NA,TRBJ1-5,TRBV28,CASNPAGDYGNQPQHF,TGTGCCAGCAACCCCGCGGGGGATTATGGTAATCAGCCCCAGCATTTT
NA,NA,TRBJ1-1,TRBV11-2,CASSSNTGITEAFF,TGTGCCAGCAGCTCAAATACAGGGATCACTGAAGCTTTCTTT
TRBD1,NA,TRBJ1-4,TRBV6-5,CASSYWGTATNEKLFF,TGTGCCAGCAGTTACTGGGGGACAGCAACTAATGAAAAACTGTTTTTT
NA,NA,TRBJ1-1,TRBV28,CASSLAGTDTEAFF,TGTGCCAGCAGTTTAGCAGGTACGGACACTGAAGCTTTCTTT
TRBD2,NA,TRBJ2-7,TRBV7-2,CASSLGLAGTYEQYF,TGTGCCAGCAGTTTAGGACTAGCGGGGACCTACGAGCAGTACTTC
NA,NA,TRBJ2-3,TRBV11-2,CASSLVVLATSTDTQYF,TGTGCCAGCAGCTTAGTGGTTCTAGCTACTAGCACAGATACGCAGTATTTT
TRBD1,NA,TRBJ1-6,TRBV5-1,CASSSTPGQGNSPLHF,TGCGCCAGCAGCTCAACTCCGGGACAGGGAAATTCACCCCTCCACTTT
TRBD1,few,TRBJ2-3,TRBV5-1,CASKVGQGASTDTQYF,TGCGCCAGCAAGGTCGGACAGGGAGCTAGCACAGATACGCAGTATTTT
NA,NA,TRBJ1-2,TRBV6-5,CASSRGRTNYGYTF,TGTGCCAGCAGCCGGGGGAGAACTAACTATGGCTACACCTTC
NA,NA,TRBJ2-7,TRBV29-1,CSVVTPGPHEQYF,TGCAGCGTTGTAACCCCCGGTCCTCACGAGCAGTACTTC
NA,NA,TRBJ2-5,TRBV5-6,CASSLNGGETQYF,TGTGCCAGCAGCTTGAACGGGGGAGAGACCCAGTACTTC
TRBD2,NA,TRBJ2-3,TRBV4-3,CASSQEPGLAGGPGTQYF,TGCGCCAGCAGCCAAGAACCGGGACTAGCGGGGGGGCCGGGTACGCAGTATTTT
NA,NA,TRBJ1-1,TRBV7-3,CASSPRVSTEAFF,TGTGCCAGCAGCCCCAGGGTGAGCACTGAAGCTTTCTTT
TRBD2,NA,TRBJ2-7,TRBV5-1,CASSRGGLADSYEQYF,TGCGCCAGCAGCCGCGGGGGGCTAGCGGACTCCTACGAGCAGTACTTC
NA,NA,TRBJ2-6,TRBV5-6,CASSLASGRGARGANVLTF,TGTGCCAGCAGCTTGGCATCAGGACGGGGGGCGCGTGGGGCCAACGTCCTGACTTTC
TRBD2,NA,TRBJ2-1,TRBV7-6,CASSLGRGGLDEQFF,TGTGCCAGCAGCTTAGGACGGGGGGGCCTCGATGAGCAGTTCTTC
NA,NA,TRBJ2-5,TRBV5-4,CASSMAGIQETQYF,TGTGCCAGCAGCATGGCGGGGATCCAAGAGACCCAGTACTTC
TRBD2,NA,TRBJ2-7,TRBV5-6,CASSLGLAGFFEQYF,TGTGCCAGCAGCTTGGGGCTAGCGGGATTCTTTGAGCAGTACTTC
TRBD2,once,TRBJ2-1,TRBV3-1/TRBV3-2,CASSLSGGARNEQFF,TGTGCCAGCAGCTTGAGCGGGGGGGCCCGGAATGAGCAGTTCTTC
TRBD1,NA,TRBJ1-6,TRBV9,CASSTRDSSYNSPLHF,TGTGCCAGCAGCACCCGGGACAGCTCCTATAATTCACCCCTCCACTTT
TRBD1,NA,TRBJ2-5,TRBV5-6,CASSPPGQGIWETQYF,TGTGCCAGCAGCCCTCCGGGACAGGGGATCTGGGAGACCCAGTACTTC
TRBD2,NA,TRBJ2-1,TRBV5-1,CASSLGASGGAEQFF,TGCGCCAGCAGCTTGGGGGCTAGCGGGGGAGCGGAGCAGTTCTTC
TRBD1,NA,TRBJ2-5,TRBV7-3,CASSLTGGFETQYF,TGTGCCAGCAGCTTGACAGGGGGCTTTGAGACCCAGTACTTC
TRBD1,NA,TRBJ1-6,TRBV14,CASSLTTGVNSPLHF,TGTGCCAGCAGCCTGACGACAGGGGTTAATTCACCCCTCCACTTT
TRBD2,NA,TRBJ2-5,TRBV30,CAWSRSSGQETQYF,TGTGCCTGGAGTCGGTCTAGCGGACAAGAGACCCAGTACTTC
TRBD2,NA,TRBJ2-7,TRBV7-9,CASSLGVAGVSYEQYF,TGTGCCAGCAGCTTAGGAGTAGCGGGAGTCTCCTACGAGCAGTACTTC
TRBD1,NA,TRBJ1-5,TRBV28,CASSPRDRGYYSNQPQHF,TGTGCCAGCAGTCCACGGGACAGGGGTTATTATAGCAATCAGCCCCAGCATTTT
NA,NA,TRBJ1-5,TRBV28,CASSLGQNDNQPQHF,TGTGCCAGCAGTTTAGGTCAGAATGACAATCAGCCCCAGCATTTT
TRBD1,NA,TRBJ1-2,TRBV18,CASSFKQGTLYGYTF,TGTGCCAGCTCATTTAAACAGGGGACGTTGTATGGCTACACCTTC
NA,NA,TRBJ2-2,TRBV29-1,CSSTGNTGELFF,TGCAGCTCGACAGGGAACACCGGGGAGCTGTTTTTT